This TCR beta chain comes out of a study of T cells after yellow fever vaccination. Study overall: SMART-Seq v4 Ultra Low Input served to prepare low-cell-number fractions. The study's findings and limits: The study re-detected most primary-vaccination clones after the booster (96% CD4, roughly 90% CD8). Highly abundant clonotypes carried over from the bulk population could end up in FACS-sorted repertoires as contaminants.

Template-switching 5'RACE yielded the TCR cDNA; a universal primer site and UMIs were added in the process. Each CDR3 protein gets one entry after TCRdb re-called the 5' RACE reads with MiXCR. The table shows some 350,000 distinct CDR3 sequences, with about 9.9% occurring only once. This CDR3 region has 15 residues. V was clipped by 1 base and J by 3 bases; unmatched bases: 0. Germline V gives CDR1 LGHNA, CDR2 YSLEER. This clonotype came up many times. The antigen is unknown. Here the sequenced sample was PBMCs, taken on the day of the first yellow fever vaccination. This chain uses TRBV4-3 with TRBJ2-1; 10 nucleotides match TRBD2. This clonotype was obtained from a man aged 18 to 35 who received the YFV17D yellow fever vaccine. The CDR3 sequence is CASSQVAGGYNEQFF. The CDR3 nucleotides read TGCGCCAGCAGCCAAGTAGCGGGGGGCTACAATGAGCAGTTCTTC.